The clone carrying this TCR beta chain was detected a few times. This sample was taken from a study of blood T cell repertoires in COVID-19. TCRdb keeps only in-frame clones here, not all; method: immunoSEQ multiplex PCR. The sample consists of some 300,000 clones, just under 90% of them appearing once. The sequenced material came from PBMCs or T cells enriched from blood (not recorded which). This receptor was taken from a woman in her forties or fifties who had been exposed to COVID-19.

The CDR3 nucleotides read TGCGCCAGCAGCCCCAGTCTAGGACAGTCGCTCTATGGCTACACCTTC. Translating it yields CASSPSLGQSLYGYTF. The V gene is TRBV4-1, the J gene TRBJ1-2; perhaps TRBD1 as D (6 bases). This CDR3 contains 16 residues. Trimming stripped 4 bases from V and 4 bases from J, with 19 bases between. Germline V gives CDR1 MGHRA, CDR2 YSYEKL.